This section outlines one TCR beta chain sequence together with its context. What it binds is unknown. The data were taken from a study of cytomegalovirus exposure and HLA in healthy donors. Primers: 60 Vbeta forward and 13 Jbeta reverse. Sequencing used immunoSEQ multiplex PCR; TCRdb keeps in-frame clones, though not all of them. The table lists over 150,000 clones, 70% to 80% of them singletons. Study results and caveats: CMV serostatus was the only recorded immune exposure for donors.

The CDR3 covers 13 residues. Trimming cost V 0 bases and J 0 bases, with 3 bases left between them. CDR1 is LGHNA, CDR2 YNFKEQ, per germline. The sequenced sample consisted of PBMCs. The chain combines TRBV4-2 with TRBJ2-7, with D uncertain. The sequence was obtained from a woman aged 45 to 65 in good health and CMV-seronegative. CDR3 loop: CASSQELSYEQYF. CDR3 nucleotides: TGTGCCAGCAGCCAAGAACTCTCCTACGAGCAGTACTTC.